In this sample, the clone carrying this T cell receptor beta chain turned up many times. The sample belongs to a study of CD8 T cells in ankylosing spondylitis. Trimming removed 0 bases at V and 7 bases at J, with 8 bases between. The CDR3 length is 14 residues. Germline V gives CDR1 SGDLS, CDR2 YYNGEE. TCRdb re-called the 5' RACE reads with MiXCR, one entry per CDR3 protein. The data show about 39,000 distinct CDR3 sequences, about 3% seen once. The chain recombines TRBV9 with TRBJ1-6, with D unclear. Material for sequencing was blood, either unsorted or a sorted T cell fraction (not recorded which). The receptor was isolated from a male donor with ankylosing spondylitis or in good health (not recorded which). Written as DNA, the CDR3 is TGTGCCAGCAGCGTAGGAGTGCTAAATTCACCCCTCCACTTT. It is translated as CASSVGVLNSPLHF. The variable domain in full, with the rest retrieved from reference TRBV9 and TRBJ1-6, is DSGVTQTPKHLITATGQRVTLRCSPRSGDLSVYWYQQSLDQGLQFLIQYYNGEERAKGNILERFSAQQFPDLHSELNLSSLELGDSALYFCASSVGVLNSPLHFGNGTRLTVT.